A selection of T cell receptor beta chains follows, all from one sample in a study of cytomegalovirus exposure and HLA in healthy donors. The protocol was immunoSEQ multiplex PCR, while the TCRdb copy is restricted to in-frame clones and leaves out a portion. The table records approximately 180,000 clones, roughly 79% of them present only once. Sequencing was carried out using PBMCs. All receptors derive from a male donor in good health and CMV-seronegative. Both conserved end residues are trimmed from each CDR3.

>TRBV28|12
ASSLNRGSVGYT
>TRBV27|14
ASSLLIQGSTDTQY
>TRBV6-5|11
ASSYPTSREQF
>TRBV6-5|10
ASSYPAGELF
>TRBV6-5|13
ASSSRQSSPYGYT
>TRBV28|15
ASSLLTGLGPNNEQF
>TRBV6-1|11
ASSVLTNYEQY
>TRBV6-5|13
ASSYSTSGSDTQY
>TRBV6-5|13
ASSWLAGGTDTQY
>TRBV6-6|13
ASSYGAALGNTIY
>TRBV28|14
ASSLSGFGGNQPQH
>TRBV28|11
ASSWSWGDEQF
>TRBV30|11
AGRDSHNSPLH
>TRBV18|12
ASSPRQGTYEQY
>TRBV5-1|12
ASSPQLGEQPQH
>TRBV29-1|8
SVVAETQY
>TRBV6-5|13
ASSYSGLSGSPLH
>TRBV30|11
AWSQQQNQPQH
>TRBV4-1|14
ASSQESTPRTDTQY
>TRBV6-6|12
ASRPTGVDTEAF
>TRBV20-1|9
SASTQGVAF
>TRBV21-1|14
ASILKLGTGGTEAF
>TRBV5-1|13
ASSLREGGDQPQH
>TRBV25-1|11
ASSAAGIYGYT
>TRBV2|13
ASSRGLARDNEQF
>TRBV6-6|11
ASSRTGGTEAF
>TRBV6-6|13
ASSFGPYSNQPQH
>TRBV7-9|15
ASSLEIGREGHYEQY
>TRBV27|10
ASSTYSYEQY
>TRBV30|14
AWNKLPGQGRTEAF
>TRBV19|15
ASSPGQGAPGANVLT
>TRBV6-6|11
ASSSVSNQPQH
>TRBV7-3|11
ASSLDWSDEQF
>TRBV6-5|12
ASSYSRGAYEQY
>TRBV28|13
ASSAGTGGHYGYT
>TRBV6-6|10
ASSNTRTEAF
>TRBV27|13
ASSLGRGGNYGYT
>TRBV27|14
ASSEAGTGFSYGYT
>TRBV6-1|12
ASRGEYRNQPQH
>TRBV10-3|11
AITGTGSNGYT
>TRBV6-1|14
ASSGYGTGVNQPQH
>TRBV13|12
ASSLISGADTQY
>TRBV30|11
AWSVAEFYGYT
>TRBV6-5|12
ASSYTGVTDTQY
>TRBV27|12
ASKAGGESYEQY
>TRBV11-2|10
ASSQAQETQY
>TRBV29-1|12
SVDPEGNLHGYT
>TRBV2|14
ASSAPGTGRTYEQY
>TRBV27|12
ASNIAGGGNEQY
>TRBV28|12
ASGTGGAYNEQF
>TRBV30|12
AWSGGQGVNIQY
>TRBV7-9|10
ASSSSYYEQY
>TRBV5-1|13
ASSSTGGATETQY
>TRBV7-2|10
ASSLVIETQY
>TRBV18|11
ASSPSEHQPQH